This record looks at one T cell receptor (beta chain) sequence and its context. Its antigen target is currently unknown. Base qualities are missing; no much larger clone stands one base away. Enrolling through a virtual design, the prospective study's participants ranged in age from roughly 18 to 95 years and lived across around 25 United States geographic areas. To assign participants to cohorts, the prospective study relied on clinical history that participants themselves reported in a screening survey and a study questionnaire. Each participant in the prospective study had whole blood, serum and a nasopharyngeal or oropharyngeal swab collected by mobile phlebotomists. Over an approximately 2-month period, participants in the prospective study had the option of providing additional blood draws and questionnaires. Prospective study blood samples were shipped either frozen or at room temperature before DNA extraction.

This specimen comes from a study of blood T cell repertoires in COVID-19 (TCRdb year 2020). For the wider study: Samples from collaborators originated in the United States, Italy and Spain and spanned both the acute and convalescent phases of COVID-19. The material from the prospective study consisted of cDNA or gDNA derived from T cells, B-cell-depleted T cells, or PBMCs. Subjects who had been exposed to COVID-19, were actively infected with it, or had recovered from it provided the deeply sampled blood TCRbeta repertoires that made up the dataset. The repertoires were released in a freely available public database intended as a resource for research on the immune response to SARS-CoV-2. The samples were drawn from two sources: the first 160 participants of the ongoing ImmuneRACE study, and 1,000 to 1,500 subjects contributed by 6 global collaborators. The sample metadata nearly always contained a de-identified subject ID, COVID-19 status, age in years and sex. Where available, HLA class I and class II types were obtained from metadata supplied by the sample provider rather than from assay-based typing. Points the paper makes about the study in general: The quantity of clinical and demographic metadata differed by source and by participant and was supplied without curation.

The CDR1 and CDR2 encoded by the germline V gene are SGHTA and FQGNSA. Trimming removed 1 base from V and 2 bases from J, leaving 9 bases between the germline ends. The CDR3, cysteine through phenylalanine, is 14 amino acids long. Left in the record is the CDR3 DNA by itself, 42 bases read in frame from the first base. The immunoSEQ Assay, a bias-controlled multiplex PCR, was used to amplify TCRbeta CDR3 regions from genomic DNA. In the source study's methods: Nucleated cell counts per sample were estimated from amplification of reference gene primers within the assay. To quantify the absolute abundance of each unique TCRbeta CDR3 rearrangement, sequence reads were collapsed and filtered. For each sample, productive Simpson clonality was calculated by taking the square root of Simpson's diversity index across productive rearrangements. Drawn from immuneACCESS, this table holds only the in-frame rearrangements with V and J called that TCRdb kept. Clones are partly lost; checked studies trace under half to an unresolved V gene and leave the rest unexplained. V, J and clone size were drawn from that table, and D and trimming were deduced from the DNA. In this sample the table shows 200,000 to 250,000 clones, approximately 88% of which occur a single time. Jointly, the top ten make up 2.5% to 3% of the sample.

The rearranged segments are TRBV7-2 and TRBJ2-7, with a tentative D gene TRBD2 over 5 matching bases. Sequenced sample: PBMCs or T cells enriched from blood (not recorded which). This clonotype was obtained from a woman younger than 45 with acute COVID-19. The CDR3 in this case is CASSLVTGTYEQYF. The nucleotide sequence reads TGTGCCAGCAGCTTAGTTACGGGAACCTACGAGCAGTACTTC. With the rest looked up from the reference TRBV7-2 and TRBJ2-7 genes rather than sequenced, the full variable domain is GAGVSQSPSNKVTEKGKDVELRCDPISGHTALYWYRQSLGQGLEFLIYFQGNSAPDKSGLPSDRFSAERTGGSVSTLTIQRTQQEDSAVYLCASSLVTGTYEQYFGPGTRLTVT.